This T cell receptor beta chain was identified during a study of cytomegalovirus exposure and HLA in healthy donors. The CDR3 covers 14 residues. V shed 5 bases, J shed 8 bases, and the junction held 9 bases outside the gene matches. The germline V gene encodes CDR1 SGHVS and CDR2 FNYEAQ. PCR employed 60 Vbeta and 13 Jbeta primers. The protocol was immunoSEQ multiplex PCR, while the TCRdb copy is restricted to in-frame clones and leaves out a portion. The table lists more than 100,000 clones, roughly 80% of them singletons. The sequenced sample was PBMCs. This receptor was obtained from a woman in her thirties or forties in good health and CMV-seronegative. J is TRBJ2-1 and V is TRBV7-6; 7 bases agree with TRBD2. The CDR3 coding sequence is TGTGCCAGCAGCGGGCGGGAGCTGAGTTATGAGCAGTTCTTC. Translation: CASSGRELSYEQFF.